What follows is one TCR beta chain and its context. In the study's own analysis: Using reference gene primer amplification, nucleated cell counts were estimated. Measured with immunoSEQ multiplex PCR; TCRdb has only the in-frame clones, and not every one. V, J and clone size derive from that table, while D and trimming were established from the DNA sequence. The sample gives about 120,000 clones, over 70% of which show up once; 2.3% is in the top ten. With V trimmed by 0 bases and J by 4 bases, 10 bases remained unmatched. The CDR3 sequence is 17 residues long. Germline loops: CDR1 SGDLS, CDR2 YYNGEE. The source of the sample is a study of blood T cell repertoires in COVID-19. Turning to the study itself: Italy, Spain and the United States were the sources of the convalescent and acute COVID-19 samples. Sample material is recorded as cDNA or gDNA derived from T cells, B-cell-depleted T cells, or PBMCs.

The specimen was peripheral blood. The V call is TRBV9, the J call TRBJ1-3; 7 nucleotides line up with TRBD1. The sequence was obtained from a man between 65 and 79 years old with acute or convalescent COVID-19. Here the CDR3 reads CASSVALGTAWGNTIYF. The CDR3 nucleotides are TGTGCCAGCAGCGTAGCTTTGGGGACAGCCTGGGGAAACACCATATATTTT.